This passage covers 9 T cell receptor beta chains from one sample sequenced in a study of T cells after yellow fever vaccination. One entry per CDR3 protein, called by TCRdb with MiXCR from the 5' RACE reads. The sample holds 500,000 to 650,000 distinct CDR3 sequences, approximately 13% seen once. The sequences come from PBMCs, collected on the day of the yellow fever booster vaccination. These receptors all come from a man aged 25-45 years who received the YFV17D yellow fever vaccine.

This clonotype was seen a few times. For the CDR3, the DNA is TGTGCCTGGGTCCTAGGAGGGGCTAACTATGGCTACACCTTC. Translating it yields CAWVLGGANYGYTF. The V and J genes are TRBV30 and TRBJ1-2; a weak D match, TRBD1 (5 bases). Germline V gene sequence: CDR1 GTSNPN, CDR2 SVGIG (reference sequence). This CDR3 is 14 amino acids long. The germline V and J ends were trimmed by 5 bases and 0 bases, with 13 bases remaining between them.

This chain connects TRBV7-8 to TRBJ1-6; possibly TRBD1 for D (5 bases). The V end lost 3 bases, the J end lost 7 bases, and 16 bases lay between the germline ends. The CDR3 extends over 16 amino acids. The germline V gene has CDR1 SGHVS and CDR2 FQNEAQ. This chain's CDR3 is CASSFLTGSGNSPLHF. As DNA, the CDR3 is TGTGCCAGCAGCTTCCTCACAGGCAGTGGGAATTCACCCCTCCACTTT.

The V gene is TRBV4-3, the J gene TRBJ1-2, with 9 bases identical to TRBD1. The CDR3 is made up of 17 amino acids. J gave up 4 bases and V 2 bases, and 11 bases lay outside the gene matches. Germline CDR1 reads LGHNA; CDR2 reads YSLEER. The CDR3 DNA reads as TGCGCCAGCAGCCAATCCTCCCCAACGGACAGGGGCTATGGCTACACCTTC. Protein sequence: CASSQSSPTDRGYGYTF.

The CDR3 DNA sequence: TGTGCCAGCAGCTTCTGGGCACAAAACACCGGGGAGCTGTTTTTT. It translates to CASSFWAQNTGELFF. The V call is TRBV7-9, the J call TRBJ2-2; D unclear. Trimming took off 3 bases at V and 2 bases at J, with 10 bases between the two ends. The CDR3 totals 15 residues. Germline CDR1 reads SEHNR; CDR2 reads FQNEAQ (reference sequence).

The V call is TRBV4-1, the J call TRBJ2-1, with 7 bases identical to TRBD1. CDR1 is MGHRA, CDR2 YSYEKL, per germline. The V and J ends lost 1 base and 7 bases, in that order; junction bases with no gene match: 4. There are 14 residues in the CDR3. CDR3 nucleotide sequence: TGCGCCAGCAGCCAAGCGGGACAGCTTAATGAGCAGTTCTTC. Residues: CASSQAGQLNEQFF.

The CDR3 DNA is TGTGCCAGCAGCATACCGCAGACTAGTCAACAGTTCTTC. Protein product: CASSIPQTSQQFF. J is TRBJ2-1 and V is TRBV3-1, with D perhaps TRBD2 (6 bases). The CDR3 loop spans 13 amino acids. The germline V gene encodes CDR1 LGHDT and CDR2 YNNKEL (reference sequence). Trimming stripped 5 bases from V and 13 bases from J, with 18 bases between.

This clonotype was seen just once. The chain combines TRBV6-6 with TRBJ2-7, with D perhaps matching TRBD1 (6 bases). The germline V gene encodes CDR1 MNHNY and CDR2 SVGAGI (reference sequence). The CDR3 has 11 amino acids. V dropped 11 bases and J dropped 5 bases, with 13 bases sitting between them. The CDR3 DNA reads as TGTGCCTCAGGGGCGGCGGACGAGCAGTACTTC. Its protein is CASGAADEQYF.

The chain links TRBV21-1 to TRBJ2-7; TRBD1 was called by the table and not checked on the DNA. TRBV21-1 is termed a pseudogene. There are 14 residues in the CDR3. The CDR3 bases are TGTGCCAGCGAGAGACAGGGAAGTTCCTACGAGCAGTACTTC. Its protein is CASERQGSSYEQYF.

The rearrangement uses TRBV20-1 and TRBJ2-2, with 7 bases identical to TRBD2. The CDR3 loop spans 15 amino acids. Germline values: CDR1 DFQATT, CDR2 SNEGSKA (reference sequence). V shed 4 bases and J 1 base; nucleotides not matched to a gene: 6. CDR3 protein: CSATPGLLNTGELFF. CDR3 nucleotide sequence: TGCAGTGCTACCCCGGGACTATTGAACACCGGGGAGCTGTTTTTT.